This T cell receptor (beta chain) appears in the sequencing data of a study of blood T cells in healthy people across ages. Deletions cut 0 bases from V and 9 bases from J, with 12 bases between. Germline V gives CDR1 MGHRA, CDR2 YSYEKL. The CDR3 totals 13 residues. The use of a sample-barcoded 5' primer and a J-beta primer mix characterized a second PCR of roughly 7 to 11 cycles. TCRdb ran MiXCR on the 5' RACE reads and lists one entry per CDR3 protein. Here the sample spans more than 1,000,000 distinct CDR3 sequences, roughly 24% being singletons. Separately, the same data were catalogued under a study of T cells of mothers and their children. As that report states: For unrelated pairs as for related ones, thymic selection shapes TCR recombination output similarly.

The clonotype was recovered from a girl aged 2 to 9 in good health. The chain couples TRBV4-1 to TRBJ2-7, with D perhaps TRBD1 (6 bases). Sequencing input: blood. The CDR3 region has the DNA TGCGCCAGCAGCCAAGATAGAACAGGGTGGCAGTACTTC. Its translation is CASSQDRTGWQYF.